This TCR beta chain was captured in a study of blood T cell repertoires in COVID-19. Looking at the study overall: Spain, Italy and the United States supplied samples that represented acute and convalescent COVID-19. T cells, B-cell-depleted T cells, or PBMCs supplied cDNA or gDNA.

Trimming removed 2 bases at V and 0 bases at J, with 7 bases between. The CDR3 consists of 14 residues. The germline V gene encodes CDR1 ENHRY and CDR2 SYGVKD. The count of this clone is one. Sequencing used immunoSEQ multiplex PCR; TCRdb keeps in-frame clones, though not all of them. The table shows roughly 400,000 clones, with roughly 84% occurring only once. It was within 2 weeks before study entry that exposed participants met a COVID-19 case. The sequence came from a woman younger than 35 who had been exposed to COVID-19. The chain employs TRBV10-3 and TRBJ1-1, with D possibly matching TRBD1 (6 bases). The source material was PBMCs or T cells enriched from blood (not recorded which). The CDR3 DNA reads as TGTGCCATCAGTGAGAGGGGGTTGAACACTGAAGCTTTCTTT. As protein: CAISERGLNTEAFF.